Below, 19 T cell receptor beta chains from the same sample are listed, as sequenced in a study of shared clonotypes between healthy human individuals. TCRdb keeps only in-frame clones here, not all; method: immunoSEQ multiplex PCR. The data hold approximately 340,000 clones, with more than 60% observed a single time. The sample consisted of memory CD4+ T cells sorted from blood. Specified subset: CD45RA-negative fraction. The receptor set was obtained from a man younger than 40 in good health.

The rearrangement links TRBV18 to TRBJ2-7; 9 nucleotides line up with TRBD1. The CDR3 is made up of 11 amino acids. The trim removed 4 bases at V and 11 bases at J, leaving 3 bases unmatched. The germline gives CDR1 KGHSH, CDR2 LQKENI. The CDR3: CASSLGQGKYF. The CDR3 coding sequence is TGTGCCAGCTCACTAGGACAGGGGAAGTACTTC. The full variable domain, its missing parts supplied by reference TRBV18 and TRBJ2-7, is NAGVMQNPRHLVRRRGQEARLRCSPMKGHSHVYWYRQLPEEGLKFMVYLQKENIIDESGMPKERFSAEFPKEGPSILRIQQVVRGDSAAYFCASSLGQGKYFGPGTRLTVT.

With respect to this clone: Within the sample, other DNA sequences also encode this same CDR3. CDR3 DNA: TGTGCCAGCAGTCGGACTAGCGCGAACACCGGGGAGCTGTTTTTT. This translates into CASSRTSANTGELFF. This rearrangement joins TRBV28 to TRBJ2-2; 9 bases agree with TRBD2. CDR3 length: 15 residues. Germline CDR1 reads MDHEN; CDR2 reads SYDVKM. With V trimmed by 5 bases and J by 0 bases, 1 base remained unmatched.

The chain has TRBV4-2 and TRBJ2-1; a weak D match, TRBD2 (6 bases). CDR1 LGHNA and CDR2 YNFKEQ come from the germline V gene. The CDR3 contains 17 residues. Trimming left V 1 base short and J 0 bases short, with 13 bases between. CDR3 amino acids: CASSQGSRRASYNEQFF. The CDR3 region has the DNA TGTGCCAGCAGCCAAGGTTCAAGGAGGGCCTCCTACAATGAGCAGTTCTTC.

This clone appeared once. The V call is TRBV6-1, the J call TRBJ2-7, with D possibly TRBD2 on 6 matching bases. This CDR3 has 14 amino acids. Germline assignment: CDR1 MNHNS and CDR2 SASEGT. Trimming took 5 bases from V and 0 from J, leaving 11 bases between them. The CDR3 protein is CASSSGANSYEQYF. The DNA of the CDR3 is TGTGCCAGCAGTTCGGGAGCAAACTCCTACGAGCAGTACTTC.

V usage is TRBV6-6 and J usage is TRBJ1-5; 8 bases align to TRBD1. The germline V gene has CDR1 MNHNY and CDR2 SVGAGI (reference sequence). CDR3 length: 14 residues. Trimming cost V 7 bases and J 6 bases; bases outside gene matches: 8. This chain's CDR3 is CASTQGAAGQPQHF. The CDR3 region has the DNA TGTGCCAGCACCCAGGGGGCAGCGGGTCAGCCCCAGCATTTT.

J is TRBJ1-5 and V is TRBV28; perhaps TRBD1 as D (6 bases). Germline loops: CDR1 MDHEN, CDR2 SYDVKM. Between the trimmed V and J ends, which lost 2 bases and 7 bases, there was a span of 12 bases. CDR3 length equals 14 residues. CDR3 coding DNA: TGTGCCAGCAGTTTAAGGGTGGGACACCAGCCCCAGCATTTT. Protein product: CASSLRVGHQPQHF.

CDR3 sequence reads: CASSEEGLTGYTYNSPLHF. In DNA, the CDR3 is TGTGCCAGCAGTGAAGAGGGGCTTACGGGGTACACCTATAATTCACCCCTCCACTTT. V gene TRBV6-1 combines with J gene TRBJ1-6; a possible D gene is TRBD1 (5 bases). V lost 1 base, J lost 2 bases, and 18 bases lay in between. The germline V gene encodes CDR1 MNHNS and CDR2 SASEGT. The CDR3 sequence is 19 residues long.

The chain carries TRBV5-1 and TRBJ1-1; D uncertain. The CDR3 is 14 amino acids. Per germline, CDR1 SGHRS and CDR2 YFSETQ. V was trimmed by 0 bases and J by 3 bases, leaving 9 bases between them. The CDR3 is CASSLEGMDTEAFF. CDR3 nucleotide sequence: TGCGCCAGCAGCTTGGAGGGAATGGACACTGAAGCTTTCTTT.

The chain is built from TRBV10-3 and TRBJ2-7; 8 positions match TRBD1. Trimming at V came to 11 bases and at J to 2 bases, leaving 8 bases not matched to a gene. This CDR3 region has 13 residues. From germline, CDR1 is ENHRY and CDR2 SYGVKD. The CDR3 loop reads CASKGTGTYEQYF. CDR3 bases: TGTGCCTCTAAGGGGACAGGCACCTACGAGCAGTACTTC.

The genes are TRBV6-1 and TRBJ1-1, with D perhaps matching TRBD1 (5 bases). The length of the CDR3 is 13 residues. Germline CDR1 and CDR2: MNHNS and SASEGT. Trimming pared 7 bases from V and 0 bases from J, leaving 9 bases between. DNA of the CDR3: TGTGCCAGCATTCTAGGGGTGAACACTGAAGCTTTCTTT. Amino acids: CASILGVNTEAFF.

The gene calls are TRBV2 and TRBJ2-1; 8 bases are a match to TRBD1. CDR3 length: 13 residues. V was pared by 5 bases and J by 8 bases, with 5 bases of the junction left unmatched. Per germline, CDR1 SNHLY and CDR2 FYNNEI. The chain's CDR3 is CASSPTGVHEQFF. DNA for the CDR3: TGTGCCAGCAGTCCGACAGGGGTCCATGAGCAGTTCTTC.

The V and J genes are TRBV7-2 and TRBJ2-1, with TRBD2 matching 9 bases. The CDR3 extends over 15 amino acids. The ends lost 5 bases at V and 9 bases at J; junction bases unmatched: 11. Germline assignment: CDR1 SGHTA and CDR2 FQGNSA. The CDR3 coding sequence is TGTGCCAGCAGCAATATAGCGGGAGATCCCACTGAGCAGTTCTTC. This codes for CASSNIAGDPTEQFF.

As concerns this clone: In the same sample, other DNA sequences code for this CDR3. The chain recombines TRBV19 with TRBJ2-7, with 7 nucleotides matching TRBD2. This CDR3 contains 14 residues. The ends lost 4 bases at V and 0 bases at J; junction bases unmatched: 3. Looked up from germline, CDR1 is LNHDA and CDR2 is SQIVND (reference sequence). The CDR3 DNA follows: TGTGCCAGTAGTAGGGGCGGGAGCTCCTACGAGCAGTACTTC. This codes for CASSRGGSSYEQYF.

The J gene is TRBJ1-5, the V gene TRBV29-1, with D perhaps TRBD1 (6 bases). This CDR3 has 14 amino acids. Trimming cost V 7 bases and J 3 bases, with 16 bases left between them. Germline V lookup: CDR1 SQVTM, CDR2 ANQGSEA. CDR3 nucleotides: TGCAGCGCCGGGGCGGCAGGGGTCAATCAGCCCCAGCATTTT. Translated: CSAGAAGVNQPQHF.

In this sample, this clone turned up once. This chain joins TRBV5-5 and TRBJ2-1; no definite D call. CDR1 SGHKS and CDR2 YYEKEE come from the germline V gene (reference sequence). CDR3 length equals 16 residues. V was clipped by 4 bases and J by 4 bases, with 18 bases between them. As DNA, the CDR3 is TGTGCCAGCAGCCCCCACGGTCCAGGCCCTTACAATGAGCAGTTCTTC. Protein product: CASSPHGPGPYNEQFF.

Worth noting for this clone: Germline is not matched at one junction end, which may reflect a read error. The chain links TRBV7-7 to TRBJ2-1; tentative D call: TRBD2 (6 bases). The CDR3 is 15 amino acids. Germline V gives CDR1 SSHAT, CDR2 FNYEAQ (reference sequence). CDR3 sequence: CASSLLSGGKDEQFF. CDR3 nucleotides: TGTGCTAGCAGCTTACTTTCGGGCGGGAAAGATGAGCAGTTCTTC.

The chain employs TRBV7-8 and TRBJ2-1; 7 bases agree with TRBD2. Germline CDR1 is SGHVS and CDR2 is FQNEAQ. The CDR3 is 16 residues long. Unmatched junction bases numbered 10, after V lost 3 bases and J lost 5 bases. The CDR3 loop reads CASSFRAGSSHNEQFF. As DNA, the CDR3 is TGTGCCAGCAGCTTTAGAGCGGGATCGTCCCACAATGAGCAGTTCTTC.

The rearrangement uses TRBV14 and TRBJ2-3; D is undetermined. The germline V and J ends were trimmed by 2 bases and 4 bases, with 7 bases remaining between them. Germline V CDR1 and CDR2: SGHDN, FVKESK. The CDR3 covers 13 residues. The CDR3 protein is CASSQNGADTQYF. As DNA, the CDR3 is TGTGCCAGCAGCCAAAACGGAGCAGATACGCAGTATTTT. Variable domain in full (rest from reference TRBV14 and TRBJ2-3): EAGVTQFPSHSVIEKGQTVTLRCDPISGHDNLYWYRRVMGKEIKFLLHFVKESKQDESGMPNNRFLAERTGGTYSTLKVQPAELEDSGVYFCASSQNGADTQYFGPGTRLTVL.

The CDR3 sequence: CASSLTVSGNTIYF. The CDR3 region has the DNA TGTGCCAGCAGCTTGACCGTCTCTGGAAACACCATATATTTT. The genes are TRBV5-7 and TRBJ1-3, with D uncertain. TRBV5-7 is an open reading frame, and its role is uncertain. Trimming pared 1 base from V and 0 bases from J, leaving 5 bases between. The CDR3 spans 14 residues.